Listed below are T cell receptor beta chains from one sample, sequenced in a study of metastatic and nonmetastatic thyroid tumors. TCRdb used MiXCR to call clones anew from the PCR reads. Among under 6,000 clones listed, around 30% were seen once. The sample consisted of adjacent normal tissue. Receptors originate from a female donor with papillary thyroid cancer or a benign thyroid nodule (not recorded which). Some clones in this sample may be carry-over from other donors' samples. Each CDR3 is given with its conserved first and last residue. The D gene is left open where the match is weak. For some rows the clone size is stated as once, few or many, or as a class when expanded; others skip it.

clone_size,j_call,cdr3_length,v_call,d_call,cdr3_aa,cdr3_nt
.,TRBJ1-1,15,TRBV6-4,.,CASSWVLLVSTEAFF,TGTGCCAGCAGCTGGGTCCTTCTGGTTTCCACTGAAGCTTTCTTT
medium-sized,TRBJ2-1,19,TRBV7-8,TRBD1,CASSWIRDRGRWAYNEQFF,TGTGCCAGCAGCTGGATCCGAGACAGGGGACGCTGGGCCTACAATGAGCAGTTCTTC
many,TRBJ2-7,13,TRBV5-4,.,CASSLSGRYEQYF,TGTGCCAGCAGCCTCTCGGGGAGGTACGAGCAGTACTTC
once,TRBJ1-2,13,TRBV9,.,CASSAVINYGYTF,TGTGCCAGCAGCGCCGTGATCAACTATGGCTACACCTTC
.,TRBJ2-2,14,TRBV11-3,.,CASSTPRYTGELFF,TGTGCCAGCAGCACGCCGCGGTACACCGGGGAGCTGTTTTTT
few,TRBJ2-1,17,TRBV5-1,TRBD2,CASSLGLAGFLYNEQFF,TGCGCCAGCAGCTTGGGGCTAGCGGGATTCTTATACAATGAGCAGTTCTTC
few,TRBJ2-1,14,TRBV12-3/TRBV12-4,TRBD2,CASRIAGGRSEQFF,TGTGCCAGCAGGATAGCGGGAGGGCGGTCTGAGCAGTTCTTC
.,TRBJ2-7,14,TRBV30,.,CAWKTDRRSYEQYF,TGTGCCTGGAAAACGGACCGCCGCTCCTACGAGCAGTACTTC
few,TRBJ2-2,16,TRBV6-1,TRBD2,CASSRRLAGTAGELFF,TGTGCCAGCAGTCGACGACTAGCGGGCACCGCCGGGGAGCTGTTTTTT
few,TRBJ2-7,17,TRBV6-1,.,CASSEDGGLGLPYEQYF,TGTGCCAGCAGTGAAGATGGGGGTTTAGGACTTCCCTACGAGCAGTACTTC
.,TRBJ2-7,13,TRBV6-2/TRBV6-3,.,CASSFATGSEQNF,.
.,TRBJ2-7,13,TRBV7-2,.,CASSFRQAWEQYF,TGTGCCAGCAGCTTCCGGCAAGCGTGGGAGCAGTACTTC
medium-sized,TRBJ2-7,14,TRBV7-2,.,CASSLDGSRDEQYF,TGTGCCAGCAGCTTAGACGGGAGTCGGGACGAGCAGTACTTC
.,TRBJ1-5,15,TRBV7-9,.,CASSSTEMGQGPQHF,TGTGCCAGCAGCTCAACAGAGATGGGCCAGGGGCCCCAGCATTTT
medium-sized,TRBJ2-7,13,TRBV4-2,TRBD2,CASSPTSTDEQYF,TGTGCCAGCAGCCCGACTAGCACAGACGAGCAGTACTTC
few,TRBJ2-1,16,TRBV6-1,.,CASKKNQVQSYNDHFF,TGTGCCAGCAAAAAAAACCAGGTGCAGTCCTACAATGATCATTTCTTC
.,TRBJ2-5,16,TRBV6-4,TRBD2,CASRDLAGGPKKTQYF,TGTGCCAGCAGGGACCTAGCGGGAGGGCCGAAGAAGACCCAGTACTTC
once,TRBJ2-1,8,TRBV20-1,.,CSARRSSF,TGCAGTGCTAGGCGGAGTTCGTTC
.,TRBJ2-7,13,TRBV11-2,TRBD2,CASSLEPAGEQYF,TGTGCCAGCAGCTTAGAGCCAGCGGGGGAGCAGTACTTC
.,TRBJ1-2,15,TRBV28,TRBD1,CASSLTGGAGYGYTF,TGTGCCAGCAGCCTAACAGGGGGCGCCGGCTATGGCTACACCTTC